The rows below give T cell receptor beta chains drawn from one sample of a study of PD-1 blockade in classical Hodgkin lymphoma. Clones were sequenced by immunoSEQ multiplex PCR, and TCRdb holds only the in-frame ones, with some missing. The sample lists 45,000 to 55,000 clones; 65% to 85% were seen once. The source was peripheral blood mononuclear cells (PBMCs), collected at baseline. Source of these receptors: a human donor with classical Hodgkin lymphoma. Both conserved end residues are part of each CDR3. A D gene is named only where the DNA matches it firmly. Not all rows give a size; the values are once, few, many and, for expanded clones, a class.

d_gene	v_gene	abundance	j_gene	CDR3nt	CDR3aa
.	TRBV12-5	.	TRBJ2-5	TGTGCTAGTGGTTTGCGGCTAGCAGGCGAGACCCAGTACTTC	CASGLRLAGETQYF
TRBD1	TRBV4-1	.	TRBJ2-3	TGCGCCAGCAGCCCCTGGACAGGTGGAACAGATACGCAGTATTTT	CASSPWTGGTDTQYF
TRBD2	TRBV7-9	.	TRBJ2-5	TGTGCCAGCAGTTCGGGGGGGAGCCGCCCCTTGGAGACCCAGTACTTC	CASSSGGSRPLETQYF
.	TRBV5-1	.	TRBJ1-4	TGCGCCAGCAGCTTGTCTGGAACCAGGGTTGGTGAAAAACTGTTTTTT	CASSLSGTRVGEKLFF
.	TRBV30	.	TRBJ2-5	TGTGCCTGGAGTGGGGGTCGGGGGACCCAAAACCAAGAGACCCAGTACTTC	CAWSGGRGTQNQETQYF
TRBD2	TRBV9	.	TRBJ2-2	TGTGCCAGCAGCGTAGATAGGAGCGGGAGGGCCACCGGGGAGCTGTTTTTT	CASSVDRSGRATGELFF
.	TRBV5-4	.	TRBJ2-1	TGTGCCAGCAGCTTCATGGGGAGCTCCTACAATGAGCAGTTCTTC	CASSFMGSSYNEQFF
.	TRBV5-6	.	TRBJ2-1	TGTGCCAGCAGCTTCCTACTCCTTTACTCCTACAATGAGCAGTTCTTC	CASSFLLLYSYNEQFF
.	TRBV18	.	TRBJ1-4	TGTGCCAGCTCACCGAGAGGGGCTAATGAAAAACTGTTTTTT	CASSPRGANEKLFF
.	TRBV15	.	TRBJ2-3	TGTGCCACCACCGCGCAGTTAGCGGTTAGCACAGATACGCAGTATTTT	CATTAQLAVSTDTQYF
.	TRBV29-1	few	TRBJ1-1	TGCAGCGCCCTTCCCATGAACACTGAAGCTTTCTTT	CSALPMNTEAFF
.	TRBV30	.	TRBJ1-2	TGTGCCTGGAGGGTCCAGGGCTTCTATGGCTACACCTTC	CAWRVQGFYGYTF
TRBD2	TRBV7-3	.	TRBJ2-3	TGTGCCAGCAGCGCCGGAGGACTAGCGGGAGGCGGGGCAGATACGCAGTATTTT	CASSAGGLAGGGADTQYF
.	TRBV5-1	.	TRBJ2-1	TGCGCCAGCAGCTTGGAAAAGGTGGGCTCCTACAATGAGCAGTTCTTC	CASSLEKVGSYNEQFF
.	TRBV30	.	TRBJ2-2	TGTGCCTGGAGAGAAGACAGACACACCGGGGAGCTGTTTTTT	CAWREDRHTGELFF
.	TRBV7-2	.	TRBJ1-2	TGTGCCAGCAGCTTAGATAGAGGGCGGTCGGCTTTC	CASSLDRGRSAF
.	TRBV7-6	.	TRBJ1-1	TGTGCCAGCAGCCCGGCGCCAGGGAACACTGAAGCTTTCTTT	CASSPAPGNTEAFF
TRBD2	TRBV7-9	.	TRBJ2-5	TGTGCCAGCAGCTTAGCGGGAGGGGAAGAGACCCAGTACTTC	CASSLAGGEETQYF
.	TRBV15	.	TRBJ2-6	TGTGCCACCAGCAGGGGCGGGGTCTCTGGGGCCAACGTCCTGACTTTC	CATSRGGVSGANVLTF
.	TRBV4-3	once	TRBJ2-2	TGCGCCAGCAGCCAAGTCGGAGACACCGGGGAGCTGTTTTTT	CASSQVGDTGELFF
.	TRBV5-1	.	TRBJ2-5	TGCGCCAGCAGCCAGGGGACGGCACAAGAGACCCAGTACTTC	CASSQGTAQETQYF
TRBD1	TRBV12-5	.	TRBJ2-1	TGTGCTAGTGATACCGACAGGGCTTACAATGAGCAGTTCTTC	CASDTDRAYNEQFF
.	TRBV27	.	TRBJ2-4	TGTGCCAGCAGTTCAACACAGCTAGCCAAAAACATTCAGTACTTC	CASSSTQLAKNIQYF
.	TRBV25-1	.	TRBJ2-2	TGTGCCAGCATGCATCCGACTAGTCCGACCGGGGAGCTGTTTTTT	CASMHPTSPTGELFF
.	TRBV7-6	.	TRBJ2-7	TGTGCCAGCAGCCTCGAGGACGGAGGAGCCTACGAGCAGTACTTC	CASSLEDGGAYEQYF
.	TRBV19	.	TRBJ1-1	TGTGCCAGTAGTATAGCAGGATCGAACACTGAAGCTTTCTTT	CASSIAGSNTEAFF